This T cell receptor (beta chain) was found in a study of cytomegalovirus exposure and HLA in healthy donors. Overall study context: From donors who were HLA-typed, an early data release held 65 million to 85 million unique TCRs.

This CDR3 is 15 amino acids long. V was trimmed by 3 bases and J by 5 bases, leaving 14 bases between them. The V gene's germline CDR1 is SGHNT and CDR2 YYREEE (reference sequence). Primers for the PCR totalled 60 Vbeta and 13 Jbeta. Original handling: Per a later analysis, the number of unique TCR beta chains was around 79 million, of which about 11 million were shared. Clones were read by immunoSEQ multiplex PCR, and TCRdb kept only the in-frame ones, dropping some. For V, J and clone size, that table is used; D and trimming come from the DNA. Altogether 100,000 to 150,000 clones are present, 78% being singletons, with the ten largest covering about 1.6%.

The origin of this receptor is a woman aged 18-35 years in good health and CMV-seronegative. This chain links TRBV5-4 with TRBJ1-4; TRBD1 might be the D (5 bases). The sample taken for sequencing was PBMCs. CDR3 protein: CASSSRTGGNEKLFF. The CDR3 DNA follows: TGTGCCAGCAGCTCCCGGACGGGGGGAAATGAAAAACTGTTTTTT.